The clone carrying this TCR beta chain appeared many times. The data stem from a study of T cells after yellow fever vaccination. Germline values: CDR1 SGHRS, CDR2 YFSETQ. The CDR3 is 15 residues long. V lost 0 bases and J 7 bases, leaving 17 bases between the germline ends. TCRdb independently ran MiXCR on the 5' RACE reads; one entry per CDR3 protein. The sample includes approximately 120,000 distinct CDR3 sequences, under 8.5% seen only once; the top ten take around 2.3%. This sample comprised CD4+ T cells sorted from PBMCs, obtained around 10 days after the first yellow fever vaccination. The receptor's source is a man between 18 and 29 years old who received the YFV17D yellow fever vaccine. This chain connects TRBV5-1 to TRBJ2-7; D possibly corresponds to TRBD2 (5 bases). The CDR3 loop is CASSLGVSGSGEQYF. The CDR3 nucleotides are TGCGCCAGCAGCTTGGGAGTGTCGGGGTCCGGAGAGCAGTACTTC.